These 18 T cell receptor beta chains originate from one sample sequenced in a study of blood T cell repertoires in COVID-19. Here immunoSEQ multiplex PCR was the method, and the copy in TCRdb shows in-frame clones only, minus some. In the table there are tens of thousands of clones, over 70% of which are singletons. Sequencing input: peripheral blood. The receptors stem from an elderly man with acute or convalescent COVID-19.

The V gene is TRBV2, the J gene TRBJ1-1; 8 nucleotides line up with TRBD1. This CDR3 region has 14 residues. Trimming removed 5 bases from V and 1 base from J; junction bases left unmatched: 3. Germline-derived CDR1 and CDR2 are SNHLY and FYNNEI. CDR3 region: CASSLTGANTEAFF. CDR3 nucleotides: TGTGCCAGCAGTCTGACAGGGGCGAACACTGAAGCTTTCTTT.

Written as DNA, the CDR3 is TGTGCCAGCAGTCCCTGGGACAGGGGGCACTATGGCTACACCTTC. Amino acid sequence: CASSPWDRGHYGYTF. The chain carries TRBV6-5 and TRBJ1-2, with TRBD1 identical over 12 bases. The CDR3 runs 15 residues. Trimming removed 5 bases from V and 3 bases from J; junction bases left unmatched: 4. Germline V gives CDR1 MNHEY, CDR2 SVGAGI.

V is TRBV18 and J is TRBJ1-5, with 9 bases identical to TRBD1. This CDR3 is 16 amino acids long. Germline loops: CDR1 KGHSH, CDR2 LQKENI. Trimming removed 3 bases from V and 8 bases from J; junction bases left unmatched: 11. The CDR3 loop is CASSPRDRVSEEPQHF. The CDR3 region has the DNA TGTGCCAGCTCACCCCGGGACAGGGTTTCTGAGGAGCCCCAGCATTTT.

The CDR3 here is CASSIGGEGRGTEAFF. CDR3 nucleotides: TGTGCCAGTAGTATAGGAGGGGAGGGGAGAGGCACTGAAGCTTTCTTT. This chain links TRBV19 with TRBJ1-1, with a possible D match to TRBD1 (5 bases). The CDR3 spans 16 residues. V was pared by 1 base and J by 4 bases, with 16 bases between. The V gene's germline CDR1 is LNHDA and CDR2 SQIVND (reference sequence).

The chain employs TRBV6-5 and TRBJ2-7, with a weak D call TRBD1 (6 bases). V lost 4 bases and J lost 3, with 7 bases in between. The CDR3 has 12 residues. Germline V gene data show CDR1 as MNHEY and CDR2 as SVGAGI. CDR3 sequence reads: CASSLQGYEQYF. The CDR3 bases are TGTGCCAGCAGTTTACAGGGCTACGAGCAGTACTTC.

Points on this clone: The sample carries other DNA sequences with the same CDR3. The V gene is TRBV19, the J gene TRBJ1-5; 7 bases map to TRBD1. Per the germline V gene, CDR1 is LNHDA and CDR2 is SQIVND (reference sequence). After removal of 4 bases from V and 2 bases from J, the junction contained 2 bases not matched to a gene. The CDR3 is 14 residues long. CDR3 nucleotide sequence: TGTGCCAGTAGTACTACAGGGGGCAATCAGCCCCAGCATTTT. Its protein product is CASSTTGGNQPQHF.

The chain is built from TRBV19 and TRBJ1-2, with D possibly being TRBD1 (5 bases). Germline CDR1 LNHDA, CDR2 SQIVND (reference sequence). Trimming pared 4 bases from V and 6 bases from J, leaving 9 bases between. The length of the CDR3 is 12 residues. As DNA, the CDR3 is TGTGCCAGTAGTAGCAGGGCTGATGGCTACACCTTC. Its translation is CASSSRADGYTF.

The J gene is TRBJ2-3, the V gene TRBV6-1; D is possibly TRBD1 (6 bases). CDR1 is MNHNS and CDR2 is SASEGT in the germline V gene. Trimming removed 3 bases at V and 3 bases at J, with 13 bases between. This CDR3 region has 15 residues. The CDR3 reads CASSEPGGATDTQYF. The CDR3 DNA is TGTGCCAGCAGTGAGCCTGGGGGCGCGACAGATACGCAGTATTTT.

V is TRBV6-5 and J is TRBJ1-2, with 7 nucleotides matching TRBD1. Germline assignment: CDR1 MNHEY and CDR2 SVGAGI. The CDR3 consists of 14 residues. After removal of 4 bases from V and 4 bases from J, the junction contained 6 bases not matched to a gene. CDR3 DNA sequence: TGTGCCAGCAGTTCCTGGACAGGAAGCTATGGCTACACCTTC. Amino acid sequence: CASSSWTGSYGYTF.

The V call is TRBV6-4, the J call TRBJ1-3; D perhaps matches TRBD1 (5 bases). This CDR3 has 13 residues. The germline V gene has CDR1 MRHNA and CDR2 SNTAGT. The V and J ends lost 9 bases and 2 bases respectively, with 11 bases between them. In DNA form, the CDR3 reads TGTGCCAGGGGGCAGGGTCCTGGAAACACCATATATTTT. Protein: CARGQGPGNTIYF.

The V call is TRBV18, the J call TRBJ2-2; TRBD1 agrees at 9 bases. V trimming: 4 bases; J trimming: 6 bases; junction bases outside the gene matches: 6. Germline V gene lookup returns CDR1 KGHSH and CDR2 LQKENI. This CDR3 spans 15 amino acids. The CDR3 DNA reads TGTGCCAGCTCACGGACAGGGGTAACGTCCGGGGAGCTGTTTTTT. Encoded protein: CASSRTGVTSGELFF.

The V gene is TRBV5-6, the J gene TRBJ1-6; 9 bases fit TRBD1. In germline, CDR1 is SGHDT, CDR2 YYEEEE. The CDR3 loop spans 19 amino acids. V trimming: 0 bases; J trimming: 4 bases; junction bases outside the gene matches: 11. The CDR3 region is CASSLVKWTGVGYNSPLHF. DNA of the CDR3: TGTGCCAGCAGCTTGGTGAAGTGGACAGGGGTGGGTTATAATTCACCCCTCCACTTT.

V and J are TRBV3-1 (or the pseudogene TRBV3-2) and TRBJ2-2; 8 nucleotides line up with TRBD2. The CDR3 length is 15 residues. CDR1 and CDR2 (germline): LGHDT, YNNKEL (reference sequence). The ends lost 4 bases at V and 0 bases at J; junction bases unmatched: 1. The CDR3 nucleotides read TGTGCCAGCAGCCTGGGACTAGCGAACACCGGGGAGCTGTTTTTT. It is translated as CASSLGLANTGELFF.

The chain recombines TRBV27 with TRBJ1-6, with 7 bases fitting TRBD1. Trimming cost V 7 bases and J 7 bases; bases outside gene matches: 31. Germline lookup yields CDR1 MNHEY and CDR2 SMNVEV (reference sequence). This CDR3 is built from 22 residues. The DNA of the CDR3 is TGTGCCAGCACCACACCCCACCCCTCTGGCTCCGACAGGGCTTTAAGGAATTCACCCCTCCACTTT. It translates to CASTTPHPSGSDRALRNSPLHF.

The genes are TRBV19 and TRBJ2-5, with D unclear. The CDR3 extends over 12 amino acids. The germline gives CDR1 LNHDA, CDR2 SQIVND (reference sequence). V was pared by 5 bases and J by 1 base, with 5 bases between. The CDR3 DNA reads TGTGCCAGTAGTCACAGCCAAGAGACCCAGTACTTC. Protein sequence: CASSHSQETQYF.

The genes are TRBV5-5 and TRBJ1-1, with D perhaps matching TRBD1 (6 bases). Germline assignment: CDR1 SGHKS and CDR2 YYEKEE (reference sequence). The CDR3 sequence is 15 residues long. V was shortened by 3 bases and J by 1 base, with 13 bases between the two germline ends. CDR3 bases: TGTGCCAGCAGCTCCGAGGACAGCCGGAACACTGAAGCTTTCTTT. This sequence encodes CASSSEDSRNTEAFF.

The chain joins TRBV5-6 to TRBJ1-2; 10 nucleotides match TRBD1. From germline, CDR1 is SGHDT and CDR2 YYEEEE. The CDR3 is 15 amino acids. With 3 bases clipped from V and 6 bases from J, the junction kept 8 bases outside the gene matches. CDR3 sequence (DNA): TGTGCCAGCAGCTCGATGGACAGGGGGGAGGATGGCTACACCTTC. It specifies CASSSMDRGEDGYTF. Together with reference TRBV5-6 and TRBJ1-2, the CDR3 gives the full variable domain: DAGVTQSPTHLIKTRGQQVTLRCSPKSGHDTVSWYQQALGQGPQFIFQYYEEEERQRGNFPDRFSGHQFPNYSSELNVNALLLGDSALYLCASSSMDRGEDGYTFGSGTRLTVV.

The CDR3 DNA reads TGCGCCAGCAGCTCGAAACGGGGGATAATAGCCGGGGAGCTGTTTTTT. Encoded protein: CASSSKRGIIAGELFF. This chain uses TRBV5-1 with TRBJ2-2; a possible D gene is TRBD2 (6 bases). CDR1 SGHRS and CDR2 YFSETQ come from the germline V gene. Trimming cost V 3 bases and J 6 bases, with 18 bases left between them. The CDR3 is made up of 16 amino acids.